This record looks at one TCR beta chain sequence and its context. The antigen is undetermined. Produced via immunoSEQ multiplex PCR; TCRdb's table is partial and in-frame only. The sample records roughly 17,000 clones, about 70% being singletons. These data come from a study of vaccination effects on CD4 cells after COVID-19. At the level of the study: Each participant received a vaccine that was either BNT162b2 or mRNA-1273, given as two doses.

Viral peptide pool expansion of antigen-specific CD4+ T cells preceded sequencing in the ViraFEST assay. Having been cultured for less than 13 days, the cells underwent CD4+ T cell isolation. Their SARS-CoV-2 infection, verified by PCR, occurred between March and December 2020. The sequenced sample was CD4+ T cells from PBMCs cultured with SARS-CoV-2 spike peptides, obtained before COVID-19 vaccination. The TCR comes from a human donor who had a prior SARS-CoV-2 infection.

The CDR3 sequence is CASAGLAGAYNEQFF. CDR3 nucleotides: TGTGCCAGCGCTGGACTAGCGGGGGCCTACAATGAGCAGTTCTTC. The J gene is TRBJ2-1, the V gene TRBV2; 13 nucleotides line up with TRBD2. CDR1 and CDR2 (germline): SNHLY, FYNNEI. The CDR3 has 15 residues. Trimming cost V 8 bases and J 2 bases; bases outside gene matches: 3.